This TCR beta chain was sequenced during a study of T cell responses to AZD1222 COVID-19 vaccine. The study's findings and limits: Clonal diversity may have been underestimated, and the donors were mostly white British, with more females than males.

Note on this clone: What it binds is unknown.

Repertoires were generated with immunoSEQ multiplex PCR, while TCRdb's copy carries only in-frame clones and drops some. This table holds 150,000 or so clones, about 91% found once. There are 15 residues in the CDR3. Trimming took off 0 bases at V and 8 bases at J, with 13 bases between the two ends. Per germline, CDR1 SGHAT and CDR2 FQNNGV. This sequence was found in an adult in good health. This material consisted of peripheral blood, taken on day 0 of AZD1222 vaccination. The chain links TRBV11-2 to TRBJ1-4; D might be TRBD1 (5 bases). In DNA, the CDR3 is TGTGCCAGCAGCTTAGAGGGCAGGGCCTTCGAAAAACTGTTTTTT. This codes for CASSLEGRAFEKLFF.